The entry that follows covers one TCR beta chain sequence. The data were obtained in a study of blood T cell repertoires in COVID-19. As for the study in general: Recovery meant two consecutive negative NP/OP PCR tests, professional clearance, or resolved symptoms.

Clones were sequenced by immunoSEQ multiplex PCR, and TCRdb holds only the in-frame ones, with some missing. Altogether 350,000 to 400,000 clones are present, around 87% being singletons, with the ten largest covering roughly 1.9%. The V gene's germline CDR1 is SEHNR and CDR2 FQNEAQ (reference sequence). This CDR3 has 12 residues. The V and J ends lost 2 bases and 3 bases respectively, with 5 bases between them. The age range of participants was about 18 to 90 years, with residence in about two dozen US areas. The sample taken for sequencing was PBMCs or T cells enriched from blood (not recorded which). The chain combines TRBV7-9 with TRBJ2-7; D gene unclear. The TCR originated in a man aged 35 to 55 in a cohort exposed to, infected with or recovered from COVID-19 (not recorded which). The chain's CDR3 is CASSLRDYEQYF. As DNA, the CDR3 is TGTGCCAGCAGCTTAAGAGACTACGAGCAGTACTTC.